This TCR beta chain was retrieved from a study of long-term antiretroviral therapy in people with HIV. Broader study findings: No data on ART adherence, viral resistance or therapy changes.

This clone is a singleton in its sample. As yet, its antigen is unknown. Assay version v3.0 of immunoSEQ was used, and it was run at survey level. The protocol was immunoSEQ multiplex PCR, while the TCRdb copy is restricted to in-frame clones and leaves out a portion. The sample includes tens of thousands of clones, about 95% seen only once; the top ten take about 2.6%. Sequences were derived from unsorted PBMCs, sampled 3.7 years after starting antiretroviral therapy. This clonotype was obtained from a woman between 50 and 59 years old with HIV.

The chain's CDR3 is CASSVGRSSGGITDTQYF. Written as DNA, the CDR3 is TGTGCCAGCAGCGTAGGACGATCTAGCGGGGGGATTACAGATACGCAGTATTTT. The chain recombines TRBV9 with TRBJ2-3; 11 positions agree with TRBD2. Germline CDR1 SGDLS, CDR2 YYNGEE. The trim removed 0 bases at V and 3 bases at J, leaving 9 bases unmatched. The CDR3 loop spans 18 amino acids. Complete variable domain (other parts from reference TRBV9 and TRBJ2-3): DSGVTQTPKHLITATGQRVTLRCSPRSGDLSVYWYQQSLDQGLQFLIQYYNGEERAKGNILERFSAQQFPDLHSELNLSSLELGDSALYFCASSVGRSSGGITDTQYFGPGTRLTVL.